The 18 T cell receptor beta chains given below trace back to one sample, sequenced in a study of blood T cells in healthy people across ages (dated by TCRdb to about 2015). The library relied on 5' RACE. Sequencing was performed on an Illumina HiSeq 2500. The second PCR ran for roughly 7 to 11 cycles and used a J-beta primer mix along with a sample-barcoded 5' primer. Clones were called with MiXCR by TCRdb after fastp trimmed the public reads at Q25, and only in-frame beta chains were retained. Each entry merges the rows of one CDR3 protein and shows their most common DNA and genes. Within this sample are over a million distinct CDR3 sequences, with approximately 59% of them counted one time only. 6.5% to 8.5% of the sample rests with the top ten. Material for sequencing was blood. Receptor source: a man between 18 and 29 years old in good health.

The chain employs TRBV4-2 and TRBJ2-3, with D possibly being TRBD2 (5 bases). Per germline, CDR1 LGHNA and CDR2 YNFKEQ. Trimming pared 1 base from V and 0 bases from J, leaving 14 bases between. CDR3 length equals 17 residues. The CDR3 bases are TGTGCCAGCAGCCAAGTTTTGGGGAGTGCTAGCACAGATACGCAGTATTTT. Its protein product is CASSQVLGSASTDTQYF.

V is TRBV4-2 and J is TRBJ2-3; 13 bases fit TRBD2. The V gene end was trimmed by 1 base and the J gene end by 1 base; junction bases not matched to a gene: 5. Germline V gives CDR1 LGHNA, CDR2 YNFKEQ. This CDR3 comprises 18 residues. CDR3 loop: CASSQGLAGGSGTDTQYF. The CDR3 DNA reads TGTGCCAGCAGCCAAGGACTAGCGGGAGGTTCGGGCACAGATACGCAGTATTTT.

This chain's CDR3 is CSVRPVMGATEAFF. Here the CDR3 DNA reads TGCAGCGTTAGGCCGGTAATGGGGGCTACTGAAGCTTTCTTT. This rearrangement joins TRBV29-1 to TRBJ1-1; weak D call: TRBD1 (6 bases). Germline values: CDR1 SQVTM, CDR2 ANQGSEA. The V end was cut by 5 bases, the J end by 5 bases, with 18 bases between. The CDR3 totals 14 residues.

The chain recombines TRBV5-1 with TRBJ2-1; 11 bases match TRBD2. Germline V gives CDR1 SGHRS, CDR2 YFSETQ. The CDR3 extends over 16 amino acids. Trimming took 0 bases from V and 2 from J; bases not matched to a gene: 1. The CDR3 region is CASSLDSGGAYNEQFF. CDR3 in DNA: TGCGCCAGCAGCTTGGATAGCGGGGGGGCCTACAATGAGCAGTTCTTC.

This clonotype was seen only a few times. The chain is built from TRBV4-2 and TRBJ1-5, with D unclear. Germline assignment: CDR1 LGHNA and CDR2 YNFKEQ. The CDR3 extends over 17 amino acids. V dropped 0 bases and J dropped 3 bases, with 15 bases sitting between them. CDR3 nucleotides: TGTGCCAGCAGCCAAGAGGGTCGGCCCTCCGACAATCAGCCCCAGCATTTT. This translates into CASSQEGRPSDNQPQHF.

This chain uses TRBV6-4 with TRBJ2-2; D is possibly TRBD2 (5 bases). The CDR3 runs to 14 residues. Deletions cut 10 bases from V and 3 bases from J, with 15 bases between. Germline V lookup: CDR1 MRHNA, CDR2 SNTAGT. The CDR3 bases are TGTGCCACCACACCCTCAGCGGACACCGGGGAGCTGTTTTTT. It yields the protein CATTPSADTGELFF.

The V gene is TRBV6-2 or TRBV6-3, the J gene TRBJ2-7; D call uncertain. The CDR3 is made up of 12 amino acids. Trimming pared 7 bases from V and 2 bases from J, leaving 9 bases between. Looked up from germline, CDR1 is MNHEY and CDR2 is SVGEGT. The CDR3: CASTTPPYEQYF. DNA of the CDR3: TGTGCCAGCACAACGCCTCCCTACGAGCAGTACTTC.

This rearrangement joins TRBV20-1 to TRBJ1-1; a possible D gene is TRBD1 (6 bases). Germline loops: CDR1 DFQATT, CDR2 SNEGSKA (reference sequence). This CDR3 has 14 amino acids. V was cut by 6 bases and J by 4 bases, with 18 bases left in between. The CDR3 loop reads CSAELRGGSTEAFF. The CDR3 bases are TGCAGTGCCGAGCTCAGGGGCGGTAGCACTGAAGCTTTCTTT.

A single count supports this clonotype. The V call is TRBV7-2, the J call TRBJ2-7; no clear D gene. Trimming removed 4 bases from V and 0 bases from J, with 13 bases in between. This CDR3 is built from 15 residues. Germline V gene sequence: CDR1 SGHTA, CDR2 FQGNSA. CDR3 protein: CASSSNPYLSYEQYF. DNA of the CDR3: TGTGCCAGCAGCTCGAACCCCTATCTCTCCTACGAGCAGTACTTC.

This clonotype appeared a single time. The chain carries TRBV24-1 and TRBJ2-1; 16 bases are shared with TRBD2. After removal of 4 bases from V and 6 bases from J, the junction contained 11 bases not matched to a gene. Germline assignment: CDR1 KGHDR and CDR2 SFDVKD. CDR3 size: 19 residues. The CDR3 loop reads CATSETGTSGGALGNEQFF. The CDR3 region has the DNA TGTGCCACCAGTGAAACCGGGACTAGCGGGGGGGCCTTAGGCAATGAGCAGTTCTTC.

This clonotype was found many times. The CDR3 sequence: CASSHGDSNTEAFF. As DNA, the CDR3 is TGCGCCAGCAGCCATGGGGACTCGAACACTGAAGCTTTCTTT. The chain recombines TRBV4-1 with TRBJ1-1, with TRBD1 as a possible D gene (5 bases). The V gene's germline CDR1 is MGHRA and CDR2 YSYEKL. V lost 3 bases and J 1 base, leaving 9 bases between the germline ends. This CDR3 has 14 amino acids.

The chain recombines TRBV25-1 with TRBJ2-7; D is ambiguous. With 2 bases removed from V and 3 bases from J, the gap between germline ends came to 8 bases. CDR3 size: 13 residues. CDR1 is MGHDK, CDR2 SYGVNS, per germline. The CDR3 spells CASSEGPIYEQYF. The CDR3 DNA reads as TGTGCCAGCAGTGAAGGGCCAATCTACGAGCAGTACTTC.

The V call is TRBV13, the J call TRBJ2-1; a possible D gene is TRBD2 (7 bases). The CDR3 runs 19 residues. Trimming shortened V by 5 bases and J by 2 bases, and 25 bases separated the two germline ends. Germline values: CDR1 PRHDT, CDR2 FYEKMQ (reference sequence). CDR3 sequence reads: CASSVTGQAGGSPYNEQFF. The CDR3 DNA follows: TGTGCCAGCAGCGTTACGGGACAAGCGGGCGGGAGCCCCTACAATGAGCAGTTCTTC.

Of note for this clonotype: Sequence at one end of the junction differs from germline and may be a read error. The chain employs TRBV27 and TRBJ2-3, with a tentative D call TRBD1 (6 bases). The germline CDR1 and CDR2 sequences are MNHEY and SMNVEV (reference sequence). The CDR3 is made up of 15 amino acids. CDR3 sequence reads: CASSTGLSSTGTQYF. CDR3 coding DNA: TGTGCCAGCAGTACAGGGTTGTCTAGCACAGGTACGCAGTATTTT.

In this sample, this clonotype turned up a few times. V usage is TRBV29-1 and J usage is TRBJ2-1, with D unclear. The V gene lost 6 bases and the J gene lost 4 bases, with 7 bases spanning the gap. The CDR3 has 11 amino acids. Germline CDR1 SQVTM, CDR2 ANQGSEA. The CDR3 region is CSVELYNEQFF. The DNA for the CDR3 is TGCAGCGTCGAATTATACAATGAGCAGTTCTTC.

This clonotype has just a few counts. This chain joins TRBV4-1 and TRBJ2-1; 10 bases fit TRBD1. CDR3 length equals 16 residues. CDR1 and CDR2 from the germline V gene are MGHRA and YSYEKL. The V segment lost 1 base and the J segment 5 bases; nucleotides outside the gene matches: 5. The CDR3 reads CASSQGDRGLDNEQFF. In nucleotides, the CDR3 is TGCGCCAGCAGCCAAGGGGACAGGGGTTTGGACAATGAGCAGTTCTTC.

The V call is TRBV6-1, the J call TRBJ2-1; tentatively, D is TRBD1 or TRBD2 (5 bases each). The V end was cut by 4 bases, the J end by 2 bases, with 12 bases between. The CDR3 totals 15 residues. Germline lookup yields CDR1 MNHNS and CDR2 SASEGT. The DNA for the CDR3 is TGTGCCAGCAGTGCGGGGACGGTGCCCTACAATGAGCAGTTCTTC. Translation: CASSAGTVPYNEQFF.

The genes are TRBV6-2 or TRBV6-3 and TRBJ2-3; no firm D call. The CDR3 covers 13 residues. Between the trimmed V and J ends, which lost 7 bases and 0 bases, there was a span of 8 bases. The germline V gene has CDR1 MNHEY and CDR2 SVGEGT. The CDR3 spells CASTHTSTDTQYF. The CDR3 bases are TGTGCCAGCACCCATACTAGCACAGATACGCAGTATTTT.